This is a list of T cell receptor beta chains from one sample in a study of shared clonotypes between healthy human individuals. The data were produced by immunoSEQ multiplex PCR, yet TCRdb's version contains in-frame clones alone and is incomplete. In the table there are over a million clones, 65% to 80% of which are singletons. Sequenced: memory CD4+ T cells sorted from blood. Every receptor here comes from a man aged 18 to 30 in good health. Each CDR3 is given with its conserved first and last residue. Fields, in order: J gene, V gene, clone size, D gene, CDR3 DNA, CDR3 protein. D genes are given only for firm matches. Only some rows state a clone size, as once, few, many or a class for expanded clones.

TRBJ1-5 | TRBV2 | once | NA | TGTGCCAGCGGGGTAGTCCGAGGGGGTTACGGCAATCAGCCCCAGCATTTT | CASGVVRGGYGNQPQHF
TRBJ2-5 | TRBV6-6 | NA | TRBD1 | TGTGCCAGCAGCCGACAGGGGGAGACCCAGTACTTC | CASSRQGETQYF
TRBJ2-1 | TRBV30 | NA | NA | TGTGCCTGGAGTGCTAGCTCCTACAATGAGCAGTTCTTC | CAWSASSYNEQFF
TRBJ1-1 | TRBV25-1 | NA | NA | TGTGCCAGCAGTGAGTCAGGGAAGAGCACTGAAGCTTTCTTT | CASSESGKSTEAFF
TRBJ1-3 | TRBV28 | NA | NA | TGTGCCAGCAGGTCGGGGTACTCTGGAAACACCATATATTTT | CASRSGYSGNTIYF
TRBJ1-2 | TRBV7-9 | NA | TRBD1 | TGTGCCAGCATTCTGGCAGAGGGGGCAAGCTATGGCTACACCTTC | CASILAEGASYGYTF
TRBJ2-3 | TRBV18 | NA | NA | TGTGCCAGCTCACCGACCCCCCAGCCCACAGATACGCAGTATTTT | CASSPTPQPTDTQYF
TRBJ2-7 | TRBV27 | NA | NA | TGTGCCAGCAGAAAATGGGGGGCCTACGAGCAGTACTTC | CASRKWGAYEQYF
TRBJ2-1 | TRBV9 | NA | TRBD1 | TGTGCCAGCAGCGGCGGGACAGGGGCCTATGAGCAGTTCTTC | CASSGGTGAYEQFF
TRBJ2-3 | TRBV5-1 | NA | NA | TGCGCCAGCAGCTCCGGGACAATGTCAGATACGCAGTATTTT | CASSSGTMSDTQYF
TRBJ2-2 | TRBV11-2 | NA | NA | TGTGCCAGCAGCTTAGGTATTTTCACCGGGGAGCTGTTTTTT | CASSLGIFTGELFF
TRBJ1-3 | TRBV7-8 | NA | NA | TGTGCCAGCAGCTTAGTAGGAAACACCATATATTTT | CASSLVGNTIYF
TRBJ2-7 | TRBV1 | NA | NA | TGCACCAGCAGCCCTGGAGCCCAGGGCGACGAGCAGTACTTC | CTSSPGAQGDEQYF
TRBJ1-3 | TRBV6-6 | once | NA | TGTGCCAGTCACAGGGTCGGCTCTGGAAACACCATATATTTT | CASHRVGSGNTIYF
TRBJ1-6 | TRBV6-1 | NA | NA | TGTGCCAGCATGTCAGGACAAAGTTCACCCCTCCACTTT | CASMSGQSSPLHF
TRBJ2-2 | TRBV7-8 | NA | TRBD2 | TGTGCCAGCACCACTGAGCGGGGGGTCACCGGGGAGCTGTTTTTT | CASTTERGVTGELFF
TRBJ2-1 | TRBV5-1 | once | NA | TGCGCCAGCGGAGAACAGGTCAGCTCCTACAATGAGCAGTTCTTC | CASGEQVSSYNEQFF
TRBJ2-5 | TRBV5-4 | few | NA | TGTGCCAGCAGCTTGCCAGTCCAAGAGACCCAGTACTTC | CASSLPVQETQYF
TRBJ2-7 | TRBV2 | NA | NA | TGTGCCAGCAGTGAAGCCGAAGTCTCATCCTACGAGCAGTACTTC | CASSEAEVSSYEQYF
TRBJ2-5 | TRBV10-3 | NA | NA | TGTGCCATCAGGGCGGACAGATCGGAGACCCAGTACTTC | CAIRADRSETQYF
TRBJ2-1 | TRBV9 | NA | TRBD2 | TGTGCCAGCAGCCCAAGAAGCGGGAGCTCCTACAATGAGCAGTTCTTC | CASSPRSGSSYNEQFF
TRBJ1-1 | TRBV29-1 | NA | NA | TGCAGCGGGGAAACTACAATGAACACTGAAGCTTTCTTT | CSGETTMNTEAFF
TRBJ2-7 | TRBV10-1 | NA | NA | TGCGCCAGCTTACCGGGACACTCCGAGCAGTACTTC | CASLPGHSEQYF
TRBJ2-7 | TRBV6-5 | few | TRBD1 | TGTGCCAGCAGTTACGGTGGGGCAGGGGGTCGGCAGTACTTC | CASSYGGAGGRQYF
TRBJ2-3 | TRBV7-9 | once | NA | TGTGCCAGCAGCTCGACTCTGAAGTGGGGGGCCGCCACAGATACGCAGTATTTT | CASSSTLKWGAATDTQYF
TRBJ1-1 | TRBV28 | once | TRBD1 | TGTGCCAGCAGTTTGGCGGGACAGGAGAACACTGAAGCTTTCTTT | CASSLAGQENTEAFF
TRBJ2-3 | TRBV11-3 | NA | TRBD1 | TGTGCCAGCAGCTTAGGACAGGGGGCGGATACGCAGTATTTT | CASSLGQGADTQYF
TRBJ1-6 | TRBV28 | NA | NA | TGTGCCAGCAACCTAAGGGGGGATAATTCACCCCTCCACTTT | CASNLRGDNSPLHF
TRBJ1-3 | TRBV19 | NA | TRBD1 | TGTGCCAGTAACCGACAGGGTTTGGACACCATATATTTT | CASNRQGLDTIYF
TRBJ2-5 | TRBV5-4 | NA | TRBD2 | TGTGCCAGCAGCAACGGAGCGGGACTTACGGGGGAGACCCAGTACTTC | CASSNGAGLTGETQYF
TRBJ1-2 | TRBV6-1 | many | TRBD1 | TGTGCCAGCGCGGAGGGGGCCTACTATGGCTACACCTTC | CASAEGAYYGYTF
TRBJ2-3 | TRBV11-3 | NA | NA | TGTGCCAGCAGCCCCCCTTGGACCGAACTACAGGGAAGGGAAACAGATACGCAGTATTTT | CASSPPWTELQGRETDTQYF
TRBJ1-3 | TRBV6-1 | NA | NA | TGTGCCAGCAGTGAAGTTCCCCTAGTCTGGACCATATATTTT | CASSEVPLVWTIYF